This TCR beta chain was sequenced in a study of T cell repertoires in cytomegalovirus infection. Background on the study: The public TCR beta signatures pointed to both CMV infection and matching HLA type.

Trimming at V came to 5 bases and at J to 0 bases, leaving 13 bases not matched to a gene. Germline CDR1 is SNHLY and CDR2 is FYNNEI. This CDR3 is built from 18 residues. TCRdb reanalysed the reads using MiXCR and keeps one entry per CDR3 protein. Of under 250,000 distinct CDR3 sequences in the sample, about 7% were seen once. This sequence joins TRBV2 and TRBJ2-3, with 8 bases identical to TRBD2. This TCR was recovered from a human donor in good health (CMV status not recorded). Some clones in this sample may be carry-over from other donors' samples. Material for sequencing was PBMCs. The CDR3 region has the DNA TGTGCCAGCAGTCTTCGCGGGGGGCCCACATTTAGCACAGATACGCAGTATTTT. Protein: CASSLRGGPTFSTDTQYF.